The T cell receptor beta chain described here comes from a study of T cells in Graves' hyperthyroidism and ophthalmopathy. Using RNA transcripts as the source, TCR beta CDR3 regions were amplified. First-round RT-PCR of the TCR CDR3 relied on the HTBI primer set. One entry per CDR3 protein, called by TCRdb with MiXCR from the multiplex PCR reads. Here the sample spans around 190,000 distinct CDR3 sequences, approximately 16% being singletons. Overall study findings and caveats: Blood shared most expanded thyroid clonotypes above 0.001. A model built on 13 V-J features separated ophthalmopathy from stable hyperthyroidism.

When ophthalmopathy did not progress within 18 months, Graves' hyperthyroidism was considered stable. Many counts were recorded for this clonotype. The antigen is unknown. V lost 7 bases to trimming and J lost 8 bases; unmatched junction nucleotides: 9. Looked up from germline, CDR1 is LNHDA and CDR2 is SQIVND (reference sequence). The CDR3 has 13 amino acids. This clonotype originated in a woman between 45 and 60 years old with Graves' hyperthyroidism. Material for sequencing was blood. This rearrangement joins TRBV19 to TRBJ1-2, with 8 nucleotides matching TRBD1. The CDR3, as DNA: TGTGCCAGTATTACGACAGGGGTGTACGGCTACACCTTC. This translates into CASITTGVYGYTF. Supplemented by reference TRBV19 and TRBJ1-2, the full variable domain reads DGGITQSPKYLFRKEGQNVTLSCEQNLNHDAMYWYRQDPGQGLRLIYYSQIVNDFQKGDIAEGYSVSREKKESFPLTVTSAQKNPTAFYLCASITTGVYGYTFGSGTRLTVV.